This T cell receptor beta chain was obtained from a study of cytomegalovirus exposure and HLA in healthy donors. Overall study findings and caveats: For most TCR sequences rarity was the rule, although some public TCRs occurred in many donors. It was confirmed in vitro that a few of the CMV-associated chains were specific for CMV antigens. Cytomegalovirus-associated status was assigned to 164 TCR beta chains.

V was pared by 5 bases and J by 2 bases, with 17 bases of the junction left unmatched. CDR1 and CDR2 from the germline V gene are SGHAT and FQNNGV. The CDR3 has 19 amino acids. As for this clone: Its matching antigen is unknown.

Assay used: immunoSEQ multiplex PCR; TCRdb lists only in-frame clones, some missing. The sample has 200,000 to 300,000 clones; less than 95% are singletons. Material: PBMCs. The sequence was collected from a woman in her 30s in good health and CMV-seronegative. V and J are TRBV11-2 and TRBJ2-5; 10 bases are shared with TRBD2. The CDR3 bases are TGTGCCAGCAGCCGTCCACTAGCGGGAACGATGTATCGACAAGAGACCCAGTACTTC. Translating it yields CASSRPLAGTMYRQETQYF.